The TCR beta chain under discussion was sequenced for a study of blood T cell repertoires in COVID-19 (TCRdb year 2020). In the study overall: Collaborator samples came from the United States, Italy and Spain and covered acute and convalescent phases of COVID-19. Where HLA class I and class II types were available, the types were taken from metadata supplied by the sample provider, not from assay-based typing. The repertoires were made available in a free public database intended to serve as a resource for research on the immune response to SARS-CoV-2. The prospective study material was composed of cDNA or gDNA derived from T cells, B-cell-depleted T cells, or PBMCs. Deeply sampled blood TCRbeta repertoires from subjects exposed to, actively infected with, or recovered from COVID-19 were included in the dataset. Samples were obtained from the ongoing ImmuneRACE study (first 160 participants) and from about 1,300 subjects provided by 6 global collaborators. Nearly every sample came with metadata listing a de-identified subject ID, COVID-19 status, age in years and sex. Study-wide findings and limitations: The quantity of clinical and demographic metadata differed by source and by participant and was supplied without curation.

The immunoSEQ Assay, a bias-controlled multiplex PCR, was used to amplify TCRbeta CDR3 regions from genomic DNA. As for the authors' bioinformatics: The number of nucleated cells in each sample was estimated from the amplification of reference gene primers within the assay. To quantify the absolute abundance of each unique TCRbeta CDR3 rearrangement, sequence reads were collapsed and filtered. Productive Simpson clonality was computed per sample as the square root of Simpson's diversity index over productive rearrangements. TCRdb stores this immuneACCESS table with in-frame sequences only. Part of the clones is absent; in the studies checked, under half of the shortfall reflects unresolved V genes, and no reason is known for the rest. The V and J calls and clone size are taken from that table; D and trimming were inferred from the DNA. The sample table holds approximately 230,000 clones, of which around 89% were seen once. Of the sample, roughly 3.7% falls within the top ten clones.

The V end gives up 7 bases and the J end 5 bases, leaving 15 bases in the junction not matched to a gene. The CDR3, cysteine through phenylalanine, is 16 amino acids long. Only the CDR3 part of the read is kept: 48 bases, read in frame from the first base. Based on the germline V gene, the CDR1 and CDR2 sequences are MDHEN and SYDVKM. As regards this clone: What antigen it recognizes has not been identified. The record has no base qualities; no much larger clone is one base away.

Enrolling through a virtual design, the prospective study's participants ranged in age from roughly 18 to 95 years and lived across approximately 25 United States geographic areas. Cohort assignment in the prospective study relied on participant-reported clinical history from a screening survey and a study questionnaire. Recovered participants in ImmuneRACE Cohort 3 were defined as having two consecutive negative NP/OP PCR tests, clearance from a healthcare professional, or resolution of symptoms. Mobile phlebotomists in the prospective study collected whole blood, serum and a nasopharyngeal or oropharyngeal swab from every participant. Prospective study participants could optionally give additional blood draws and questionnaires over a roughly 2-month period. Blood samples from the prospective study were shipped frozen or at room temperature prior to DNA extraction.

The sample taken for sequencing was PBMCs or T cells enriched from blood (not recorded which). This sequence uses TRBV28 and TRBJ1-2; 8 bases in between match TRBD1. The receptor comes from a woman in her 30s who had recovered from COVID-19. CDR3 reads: CASTIKVGQGLYGYTF. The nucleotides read TGTGCCAGCACCATAAAAGTTGGACAGGGTTTGTATGGCTACACCTTC.